This T cell receptor beta chain is from a study of Graves' ophthalmopathy and Graves' hyperthyroidism. The germline V and J ends were trimmed by 0 bases and 8 bases, with 16 bases remaining between them. The V gene's germline CDR1 is LNHNV and CDR2 YYDKDF (reference sequence). The CDR3 is 15 residues long. Beta-chain TCR CDR3 regions were amplified from RNA transcripts. RT-PCR in the first round used HTBI primers; a second-round multiplex PCR followed. Using its own MiXCR run on the multiplex PCR reads, TCRdb lists one record per CDR3 protein. Here the sample spans under 200,000 distinct CDR3 sequences, approximately 38% being singletons.

This TCR was recovered from a woman aged 40 to 50 with Graves' ophthalmopathy. The chain carries TRBV15 and TRBJ1-2; D is unresolved. Sequenced input: peripheral blood. CDR3: CATSREGFGFGGYTF. The CDR3 nucleotides read TGTGCCACCAGCAGAGAAGGTTTTGGTTTTGGGGGCTACACCTTC. Combining the CDR3 with reference TRBV15 and TRBJ1-2 gives the whole variable domain DAMVIQNPRYQVTQFGKPVTLSCSQTLNHNVMYWYQQKSSQAPKLLFHYYDKDFNNEADTPDNFQSRRPNTSFCFLDIRSPGLGDTAMYLCATSREGFGFGGYTFGSGTRLTVV.